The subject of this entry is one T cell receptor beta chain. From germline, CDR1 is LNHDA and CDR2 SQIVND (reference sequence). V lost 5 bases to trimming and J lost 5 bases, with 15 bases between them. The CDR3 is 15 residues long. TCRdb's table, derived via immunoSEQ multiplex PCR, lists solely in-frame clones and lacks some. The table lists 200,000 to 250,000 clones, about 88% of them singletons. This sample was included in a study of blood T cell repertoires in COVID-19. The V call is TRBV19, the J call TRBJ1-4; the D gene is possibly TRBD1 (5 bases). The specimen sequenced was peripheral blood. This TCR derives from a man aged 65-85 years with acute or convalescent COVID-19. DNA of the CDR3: TGTGCCAGTAGTTCAGACGGGACTGCGAATGAAAAACTGTTTTTT. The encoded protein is CASSSDGTANEKLFF.